This T cell receptor (beta chain) was identified in a study of cytomegalovirus exposure and HLA in healthy donors (dated by TCRdb to 2016 to 2017). In terms of the full investigation: An earlier analysis of some 550 of the donors reported about 250 Gb of sequence data and more than 90 million unique TCR beta sequences from 150 million to 200 million T cells. An early release covering about 600 HLA-typed donors comprised about 320 gigabases of sequencing data and 85 million to 100 million unique TCR sequences. Among the approximately 420 genotyped donors, around 79% belonged to the genetic ancestry cluster associated with self-reported Caucasian donors. The study was designed to test whether signatures of past pathogen exposure could be identified by cataloging public T cell receptors. The study used immunosequencing to profile the T cell repertoires of 600 to 850 subjects and linked those repertoires to cytomegalovirus serostatus. In addition to the first cohort of approximately 670 subjects, a separate validation cohort of some 120 different subjects was used. To predict cytomegalovirus infection status, the study combined high-throughput TCR immunosequencing, statistical association of individual TCRs with disease status, and machine learning. To study patterns of TCR occurrence, a later analysis re-analyzed previously published TCR beta repertoires from 666 donors and added high-resolution HLA genotyping. In the later analysis, no new phenotypic data were used to find candidate immune exposures; instead, reliance was placed on TCR beta sequences and their occurrence across donors. An earlier analysis of some 500 of the donors used high-throughput TCR beta sequencing to judge whether each TCR beta V gene segment behaved as functional or pseudogenic. Donor age, sex, ethnicity and CMV serostatus were collected together with the repertoire data. A later genetic analysis used genome-wide SNP genotypes for about three fifths of the 666 donors, treating that subset as a discovery cohort. Every discovery cohort repertoire had been produced on one sequencing platform. Class I and class II HLA loci were covered by the typing at four-digit resolution. Typing coverage varied by locus: 629-630 donors for A, B, C, DRB1 and DQB1; approximately 520 for DQA1; approximately 570 for DPA1; 450 to 480 for DPB1. Because of strong linkage in the cohort, a few DR-DQ haplotypes were treated as single units for association and clustering. On average, around 240,000 unique TCR beta nucleotide sequences were sequenced per donor among about 400 genotyped donors of the cohort, with roughly 19% of those sequences being non-productive. Broad study findings and their caveats: According to a later genetic analysis, donors in an Asian-associated ancestry cluster had fewer N-insertions in productive TCRs than the approximately 700-donor mean. Linkage disequilibrium might explain the correlated functional status among segregating V segments, but an unknown experimental factor could not be ruled out. In both the original and validation cohorts, the classifier was reported to diagnose cytomegalovirus status with high specificity and sensitivity. While some public TCRs were present in many individuals, most TCR sequences turned up only very rarely across donors. HLA typing was unavailable for some donors at each locus, so association tests used only the typed subset. A cluster of highly shared sequence variants was judged likely to represent a technical artifact of the sequencing pipeline. In the study, 150 to 200 TCR beta chains were listed as associated with cytomegalovirus. Sequencing depth was assumed to be roughly uniform across donors in the presence/absence analyses, though that assumption may not hold. When HLA alleles, especially DR and DQ, strongly co-occurred, attributing TCR associations to individual alleles was difficult. In a later analysis, the rate of TCR association differed among HLA loci, with DRB1 alleles having the most associated TCRs and HLA-C alleles having the fewest. CMV serostatus was the only immune exposure information available for the cohort. In a later analysis, around 17,000 TCR beta sequences were associated with specific HLA alleles at a false discovery rate of 0.05. Some IMGT-functional V segments, including TRBV6-2 and TRBV6-3, could not be distinguished by the 87-base-pair reads and were therefore excluded. According to a later analysis, most CMV-associated TCR beta chains appeared to be HLA-restricted, and the HLA associations seemed to be driven largely by CMV exposure. In this cohort, only TCR beta chains were sequenced, and detectable features were limited by the absence of alpha or paired-chain data. In a later genetic analysis, a missense DCLRE1C variant was associated with V-gene and J-gene trimming of TCR beta chains, and the association was replicated in an independent cohort. In vitro tests confirmed that a few of the cytomegalovirus-associated TCR beta chains recognize cytomegalovirus antigens. A later analysis found that HLA-associated TCR beta chains were more clonally expanded and had lower generation probabilities than equally common non-associated chains. Broadly in line with IMGT annotations, most TCR beta V segments showed up in productive rearrangements about 87% or about 30% of the time in an earlier analysis of 450 to 750 of the donors. A further reported finding was that TCR beta sequences accurately predicted the HLA-A and HLA-B alleles for most subjects in the first cohort. The earlier analysis of 587 of the donors excluded some 16 rarely observed V segments, including chromosome 9 orphons, because counts were too low. The authors suggested that the approach could potentially be extended to other disease states and immunological phenotypes. Several of the top co-occurrence clusters appeared to be linked to parvovirus B19, influenza, CMV and Epstein-Barr virus, according to a later analysis.

Turning to this clone: No antigen is known for it. Qualities for individual bases were not recorded, and no much larger clone is one base off.

V loses 1 base, J loses 7 bases, and the germline ends lie 14 bases apart. CDR1 MNHEY and CDR2 SVGAGI were looked up in the germline V gene. Including the terminal cysteine and phenylalanine, the CDR3 comprises 15 residues. Just the 45-base CDR3 DNA is kept, in frame starting at base 1. Libraries came from the immunoSEQ multiplex PCR assay. A mixture of 60 forward primers for TCR Vbeta segments and 13 reverse primers for TCR Jbeta segments was used in the multiplex PCR. The CDR3 region of rearranged TCR beta genes was amplified from genomic DNA by a multiplex PCR assay. On the Illumina HiSeq System, the amplified TCR beta libraries were sequenced as 87-base-pair reads. The study's processing was this. Across the 600 to 700 repertoires, a later analysis counted 80 million or so unique TCR beta chains, roughly 11 million of which were shared by at least two donors. Raw reads were error-corrected and collapsed into unique sequences by a nearest-neighbor algorithm in which closely related sequences were merged to remove PCR and sequencing errors. To assign V, D and J gene segments, CDR3 sequences were aligned to IMGT reference sequences. For a sequence to be retained, a match of at least six nucleotides was required to both a V gene segment and a J gene segment. A rearrangement counted as productive if the CDR3 had no stop codons and remained in frame with V and J, and every other rearrangement counted as non-productive. Following IMGT convention, CDR3 was defined as the stretch from the second conserved V-encoded cysteine up to the conserved J-encoded phenylalanine. The earlier analysis of 587 of the donors excluded sequences that lacked an unambiguous match to a single V gene segment. An earlier analysis of some 500 of the donors classified V segments as functional when productive rearrangements were above 56.7% and as segregating when the standard deviation between donors was above 5%. A statistical classification framework was developed to diagnose cytomegalovirus status using the catalog of TCR beta chain sequences. In a later analysis, V and J genes were assigned by comparing TCR nucleotide sequences against IMGT/GENE-DB human TR gene sequences. Using the TCRdist pipeline, a later analysis assigned CDR3 sequences along with most-parsimonious VDJ recombination scenarios. In a later analysis, each TCR beta chain was defined by its CDR3 amino acid sequence together with its V-gene family, and reads lacking a unique V-gene family were excluded. As a way to deal with suspected cross-contamination and a sequencing artifact, a later analysis dropped 500 to 700 nucleotide sequences that were highly shared and had low generation probability. In a later analysis, a clonal expansion index was calculated for each public chain from normalized within-repertoire ranks of inferred template counts. In a later analysis, generation probabilities were computed using a VDJ recombination model fitted to out-of-frame rearrangements, and the results were checked against IGoR. A later analysis scored TCR-TCR, TCR-HLA and TCR-CMV co-occurrence with hypergeometric tests, applying a repertoire-size bias correction to TCR pairs. A later analysis estimated false discovery rates by permuting HLA or CMV assignments 20 times. In a later analysis, co-occurring TCRs were grouped with DBSCAN, and TCRdist sequence similarity was added when clustering was performed within HLA-allele-positive subsets. Repertoires with fewer than 30,000 or more than 120,000 public chains were left out of co-occurrence clustering, as were five repertoires with anomalous nucleotide sharing. TCRdb retrieved this table from immuneACCESS and kept in-frame rearrangements only. Not all clones are present; in checked studies, unresolved V genes account for under half, and no reason is known for the remainder. V, J and clone size are those of that table, while D and trimming were read from the DNA. The sample table contains about 160,000 clones; only one count was recorded for around 80% of them. The top ten hold under 2.5% of the sample.

The cohort consisted of approximately 690 healthy bone marrow donors. At the time of sampling, every cohort member was nominally healthy, though immune exposures that went unrecorded were likely present. The donor was CMV seronegative and was included in the group of over 300 seronegative cohort members. Every donor gave a peripheral blood sample, and the peripheral blood mononuclear cells from that sample were used for TCR beta sequencing. Genomic DNA extraction from the blood cell samples was performed with the Qiagen DNeasy Blood Extraction Kit. Sequenced: PBMCs. The V and J segments used are TRBV6-5 and TRBJ2-1; TRBD2 is a weak D gene call, 5 bases matching. The sequence derives from a man aged 35-49 years in good health and CMV-seronegative. This receptor carries the CDR3 CASSYLASTGNEQFF. The sequence in DNA is TGTGCCAGCAGTTACTTAGCTAGCACCGGTAATGAGCAGTTCTTC.